This T cell receptor (beta chain) comes out of a study of vaccination effects on CD4 cells after COVID-19. Overall study: At 16 days and one week before vaccination, a couple of convalescent patients gave samples.

The CDR3 runs 12 residues. The germline CDR1 and CDR2 sequences are LNHDA and SQIVND (reference sequence). V gave up 1 base and J gave up 14 bases, with 11 bases separating them. This clone occurred a few times. Its antigen is unknown. TCRdb's table, derived via immunoSEQ multiplex PCR, lists solely in-frame clones and lacks some. This repertoire shows approximately 22,000 clones, more than 60% found once; its top ten account for approximately 35%. Viral peptide pool expansion of antigen-specific CD4+ T cells preceded sequencing in the ViraFEST assay. After roughly eleven days in culture, the CD4+ T cells were isolated. A positive SARS-CoV-2 PCR test fell between March and December 2020. It was on days 3 and 7 that half the medium was replaced with IL-2 medium.

This sequence originates from a human donor who had a prior SARS-CoV-2 infection. V gene TRBV19 combines with J gene TRBJ2-2, with D unclear. The sample was CD4+ T cells from PBMCs cultured with a peptide pool, taken before COVID-19 vaccination. The CDR3 sequence: CASSIVASTLFF. Written as DNA, the CDR3 is TGTGCCAGTAGTATAGTCGCATCTACTCTGTTTTTT. Using reference TRBV19 and TRBJ2-2 for the parts outside the CDR3, the full variable domain is DGGITQSPKYLFRKEGQNVTLSCEQNLNHDAMYWYRQDPGQGLRLIYYSQIVNDFQKGDIAEGYSVSREKKESFPLTVTSAQKNPTAFYLCASSIVASTLFFGEGSRLTVL.